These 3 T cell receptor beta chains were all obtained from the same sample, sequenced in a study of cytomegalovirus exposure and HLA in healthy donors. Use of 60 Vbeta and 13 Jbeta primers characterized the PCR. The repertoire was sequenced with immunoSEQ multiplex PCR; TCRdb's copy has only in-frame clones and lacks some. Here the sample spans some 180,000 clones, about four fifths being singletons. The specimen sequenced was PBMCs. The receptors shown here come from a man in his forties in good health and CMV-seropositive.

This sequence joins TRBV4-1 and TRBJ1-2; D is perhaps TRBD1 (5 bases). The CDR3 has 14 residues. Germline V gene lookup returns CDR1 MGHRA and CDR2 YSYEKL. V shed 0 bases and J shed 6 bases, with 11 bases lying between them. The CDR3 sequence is CASSQETVVDGYTF. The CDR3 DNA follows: TGCGCCAGCAGCCAAGAGACAGTGGTCGATGGCTACACCTTC.

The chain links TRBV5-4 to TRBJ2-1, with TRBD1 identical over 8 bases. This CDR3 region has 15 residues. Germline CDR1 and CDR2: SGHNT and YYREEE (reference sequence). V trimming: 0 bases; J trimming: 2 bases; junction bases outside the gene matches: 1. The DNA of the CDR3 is TGTGCCAGCAGCTTGGAGACAGGGGCCTACAATGAGCAGTTCTTC. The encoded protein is CASSLETGAYNEQFF. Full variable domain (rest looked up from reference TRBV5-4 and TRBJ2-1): ETGVTQSPTHLIKTRGQQVTLRCSSQSGHNTVSWYQQALGQGPQFIFQYYREEENGRGNFPPRFSGLQFPNYSSELNVNALELDDSALYLCASSLETGAYNEQFFGPGTRLTVL.

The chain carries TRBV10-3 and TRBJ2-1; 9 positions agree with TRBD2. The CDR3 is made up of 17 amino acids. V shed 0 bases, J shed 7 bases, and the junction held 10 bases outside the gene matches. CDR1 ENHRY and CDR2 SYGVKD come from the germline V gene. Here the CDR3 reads CAISESGGRAVRNEQFF. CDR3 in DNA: TGTGCCATCAGTGAGTCGGGCGGGAGGGCGGTCAGGAATGAGCAGTTCTTC.